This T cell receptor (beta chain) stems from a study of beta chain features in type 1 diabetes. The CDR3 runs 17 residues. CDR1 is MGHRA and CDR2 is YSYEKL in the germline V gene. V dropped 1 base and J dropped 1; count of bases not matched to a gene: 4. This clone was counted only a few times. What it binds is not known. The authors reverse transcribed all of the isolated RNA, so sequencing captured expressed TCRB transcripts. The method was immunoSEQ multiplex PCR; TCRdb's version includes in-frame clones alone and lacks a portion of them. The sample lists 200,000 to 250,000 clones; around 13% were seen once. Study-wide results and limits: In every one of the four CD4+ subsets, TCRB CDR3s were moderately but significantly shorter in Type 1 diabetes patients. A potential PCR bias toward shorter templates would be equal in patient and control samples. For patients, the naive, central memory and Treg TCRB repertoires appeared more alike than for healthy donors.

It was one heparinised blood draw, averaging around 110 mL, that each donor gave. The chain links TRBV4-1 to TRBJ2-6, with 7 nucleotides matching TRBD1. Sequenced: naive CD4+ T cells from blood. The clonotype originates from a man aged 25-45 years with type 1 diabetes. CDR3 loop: CASSQVTGQSGANVLTF. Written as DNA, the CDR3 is TGCGCCAGCAGCCAAGTGACAGGGCAGTCTGGGGCCAACGTCCTGACTTTC.